A single sample is the source of the 23 T cell receptor beta chains below, sequenced in a study of beta chain features in type 1 diabetes. Study results and caveats: Type 1 diabetes patients showed a moderate but significant shortening of TCRB CDR3s in all four CD4+ subsets.

Expressed TCRB transcripts were sequenced after all isolated RNA was converted to cDNA. Assay used: immunoSEQ multiplex PCR; TCRdb lists only in-frame clones, some missing. The data contain approximately 160,000 clones, 50% to 70% of them seen just once; the ten biggest clones take up roughly 0.092%. No antigen has been identified for these receptors. The sequencing input was naive CD4+ T cells from blood. Receptors originate from a man aged 30 to 45 with type 1 diabetes.

The count of this clone is one. V is TRBV4-3 and J is TRBJ1-2; D is possibly TRBD1 (5 bases). CDR1 and CDR2 from the germline V gene are LGHNA and YSLEER. Trimming removed 3 bases at V and 3 bases at J, with 14 bases between. This CDR3 has 15 residues. The CDR3 is CASSHRDVADYGYTF. CDR3 in DNA: TGCGCCAGCAGCCACCGGGACGTGGCGGACTATGGCTACACCTTC.

This rearrangement joins TRBV30 to TRBJ2-1; no clear D gene. Germline V lookup: CDR1 GTSNPN, CDR2 SVGIG (reference sequence). This CDR3 is 13 amino acids long. V lost 2 bases to trimming and J lost 5 bases, with 10 bases between them. This CDR3 reads CAWSPGVDNEQFF. CDR3 coding DNA: TGTGCCTGGAGTCCTGGGGTCGACAATGAGCAGTTCTTC. Full variable domain (missing parts from reference TRBV30 and TRBJ2-1): SQTIHQWPATLVQPVGSPLSLECTVEGTSNPNLYWYRQAAGRGLQLLFYSVGIGQISSEVPQNLSASRPQDRQFILSSKKLLLSDSGFYLCAWSPGVDNEQFFGPGTRLTVL.

The genes are TRBV2 and TRBJ1-1; D possibly corresponds to TRBD1 (6 bases). The CDR3 is 15 residues long. Germline loops: CDR1 SNHLY, CDR2 FYNNEI. V was trimmed by 4 bases and J by 2 bases, leaving 14 bases between them. The chain's CDR3 is CASSARGGGNTEAFF. CDR3 nucleotides: TGTGCCAGCAGTGCGCGAGGGGGAGGTAACACTGAAGCTTTCTTT.

The chain uses TRBV15 and TRBJ1-4; no reliable D call. The CDR3 spans 14 residues. With 4 bases removed from V and 4 bases from J, the gap between germline ends came to 10 bases. Germline V gene lookup returns CDR1 LNHNV and CDR2 YYDKDF (reference sequence). The CDR3 sequence: CATSNDMLNEKLFF. CDR3 sequence (DNA): TGTGCCACCAGCAACGACATGCTTAATGAAAAACTGTTTTTT.

The chain has TRBV29-1 and TRBJ2-7; D ambiguous. The V gene's germline CDR1 is SQVTM and CDR2 ANQGSEA. The CDR3 consists of 13 residues. This CDR3 is CPVEWTDSYEQYF. The CDR3, as DNA: TGCCCCGTTGAATGGACGGATTCCTACGAGCAGTACTTC.

CDR3 region: CAWTSGNYGYTF. The CDR3 DNA reads TGTGCCTGGACGTCCGGCAACTATGGCTACACCTTC. The chain recombines TRBV30 with TRBJ1-2; D unresolved. This CDR3 has 12 residues. CDR1 GTSNPN and CDR2 SVGIG come from the germline V gene (reference sequence). Trimming removed 4 bases at V and 2 bases at J, with 8 bases between.

The table lists this clone with a few counts. The V gene is TRBV6-5, the J gene TRBJ2-1; perhaps TRBD2 as D (5 bases). The CDR3 runs to 13 residues. Trimming removed 6 bases at V and 7 bases at J, with 13 bases between. Germline assignment: CDR1 MNHEY and CDR2 SVGAGI. Written as DNA, the CDR3 is TGTGCCAGCAGGCGAAGCGGCTCAAATGAGCAGTTCTTC. It yields the protein CASRRSGSNEQFF.

With respect to this clone: Other DNA sequences in the same sample also yield this CDR3. The rearrangement uses TRBV30 and TRBJ1-1, with D uncertain. CDR3 size: 13 residues. V shed 2 bases and J shed 0 bases, with 7 bases lying between them. CDR1 GTSNPN and CDR2 SVGIG come from the germline V gene (reference sequence). The CDR3 DNA reads TGTGCCTGGAGTACGGGCATGAACACTGAAGCTTTCTTT. As protein: CAWSTGMNTEAFF. The whole variable domain, filled in from reference TRBV30 and TRBJ1-1, reads SQTIHQWPATLVQPVGSPLSLECTVEGTSNPNLYWYRQAAGRGLQLLFYSVGIGQISSEVPQNLSASRPQDRQFILSSKKLLLSDSGFYLCAWSTGMNTEAFFGQGTRLTVV.

This chain connects TRBV7-9 to TRBJ1-3, with 7 bases identical to TRBD1. V lost 5 bases to trimming and J lost 2 bases; unmatched junction nucleotides: 3. This CDR3 is built from 14 residues. Germline CDR1 is SEHNR and CDR2 is FQNEAQ (reference sequence). This chain's CDR3 is CASSHDRAGNTIYF. The CDR3 bases are TGTGCCAGCAGCCACGACAGGGCTGGAAACACCATATATTTT.

V gene TRBV27 combines with J gene TRBJ2-7; 9 bases map to TRBD1. V was clipped by 4 bases and J by 0 bases; unmatched bases: 1. Germline CDR1 and CDR2: MNHEY and SMNVEV (reference sequence). CDR3 length equals 14 residues. DNA of the CDR3: TGTGCCAGCAGTTGGGGACAGGGCTCCTACGAGCAGTACTTC. Translating gives CASSWGQGSYEQYF.

This clone has just a few counts. The chain couples TRBV7-2 to TRBJ2-7; the match to TRBD1 covers 7 bases. Trimming at V came to 4 bases and at J to 1 base, leaving 1 base not matched to a gene. In germline, CDR1 is SGHTA, CDR2 FQGNSA. CDR3 length: 13 amino acids. CDR3 bases: TGTGCCAGCAGCTGGACAGGTTCCTACGAGCAGTACTTC. It codes for CASSWTGSYEQYF.

The chain combines TRBV5-4 with TRBJ2-5; D gene uncertain. This CDR3 contains 15 residues. V dropped 6 bases and J dropped 4 bases, with 19 bases sitting between them. The germline gives CDR1 SGHNT, CDR2 YYREEE (reference sequence). The DNA of the CDR3 is TGTGCCAGCACCTGGGGTGGTAAGGGCGGAGAGACCCAGTACTTC. The encoded protein is CASTWGGKGGETQYF.

This chain links TRBV25-1 with TRBJ2-2, with D possibly being TRBD1 (5 bases). The CDR3 has 13 residues. The V gene lost 3 bases and the J gene lost 7 bases, with 9 bases spanning the gap. Germline V lookup: CDR1 MGHDK, CDR2 SYGVNS. The CDR3 here is CASSEGQHGELFF. In DNA form, the CDR3 reads TGTGCCAGCAGTGAGGGGCAGCACGGGGAGCTGTTTTTT.

This rearrangement joins TRBV7-2 to TRBJ2-6, with D perhaps TRBD1 (6 bases). Germline V CDR1 and CDR2: SGHTA, FQGNSA. The CDR3 has 16 amino acids. Trimming cost V 3 bases and J 2 bases, with 11 bases left between them. CDR3 loop: CASSFSGEAGANVLTF. In nucleotides, the CDR3 is TGTGCCAGCAGCTTCTCAGGGGAAGCTGGGGCCAACGTCCTGACTTTC. Combining the CDR3 with reference TRBV7-2 and TRBJ2-6 gives the whole variable domain GAGVSQSPSNKVTEKGKDVELRCDPISGHTALYWYRQSLGQGLEFLIYFQGNSAPDKSGLPSDRFSAERTGGSVSTLTIQRTQQEDSAVYLCASSFSGEAGANVLTFGAGSRLTVL.

This sequence joins TRBV7-9 and TRBJ1-5, with D unclear. This CDR3 is built from 11 residues. Trimming left V 11 bases short and J 3 bases short, with 8 bases between. The germline gives CDR1 SEHNR, CDR2 FQNEAQ (reference sequence). The CDR3 coding sequence is TGTGCCTCGGGGATCAATCAGCCCCAGCATTTT. This gives the protein CASGINQPQHF.

The chain links TRBV6-6 to TRBJ1-4, with unresolved D. Germline V CDR1 and CDR2: MNHNY, SVGAGI (reference sequence). The V end lost 1 base, the J end lost 5 bases, and 5 bases lay between the germline ends. The CDR3 length is 13 residues. The CDR3 DNA reads as TGTGCCAGCAGTTACTGGGAAAATGAAAAACTGTTTTTT. This translates into CASSYWENEKLFF.

The CDR3 DNA reads TGCAGCGTTGCGACTTTTGGCTACACCTTC. This encodes CSVATFGYTF. The chain has TRBV29-1 and TRBJ1-2; D call uncertain. Germline V lookup: CDR1 SQVTM, CDR2 ANQGSEA. Trimming took off 4 bases at V and 7 bases at J, with 7 bases between the two ends. The CDR3 is 10 amino acids. Full variable domain (outside the CDR3, taken from reference TRBV29-1 and TRBJ1-2): SAVISQKPSRDICQRGTSLTIQCQVDSQVTMMFWYRQQPGQSLTLIATANQGSEATYESGFVIDKFPISRPNLTFSTLTVSNMSPEDSSIYLCSVATFGYTFGSGTRLTVV.

This clone was seen only a few times. The chain combines TRBV20-1 with TRBJ1-1, with D unresolved. V lost 5 bases, J lost 2 bases, and 6 bases lay in between. CDR3 size: 11 residues. The germline V gene has CDR1 DFQATT and CDR2 SNEGSKA (reference sequence). CDR3 nucleotide sequence: TGCAGTGCTTCTATCAACACTGAAGCTTTCTTT. This encodes CSASINTEAFF.

The chain joins TRBV29-1 to TRBJ1-2, with D unclear. This CDR3 is built from 13 residues. Trimming stripped 5 bases from V and 6 bases from J, with 16 bases between. From germline, CDR1 is SQVTM and CDR2 ANQGSEA. The DNA for the CDR3 is TGCAGCGTTTTTAGCGATACCTTAAATGGCTACACCTTC. It codes for CSVFSDTLNGYTF.

The DNA for the CDR3 is TGCAGCGTTGAACAGCCTAGCGGGGGCGAGCAGTACTTC. This codes for CSVEQPSGGEQYF. This chain uses TRBV29-1 with TRBJ2-7; 10 bases match TRBD2. The CDR3 is 13 amino acids. Germline V lookup: CDR1 SQVTM, CDR2 ANQGSEA. V gave up 2 bases and J gave up 6 bases; unmatched junction bases: 4.

This rearrangement joins TRBV10-3 to TRBJ2-6; no clear D. V lost 0 bases to trimming and J lost 3 bases, with 6 bases between them. Germline V gives CDR1 ENHRY, CDR2 SYGVKD. The CDR3 is made up of 15 amino acids. CDR3 loop: CAISESGYGANVLTF. CDR3 nucleotide sequence: TGTGCCATCAGTGAGTCGGGGTATGGGGCCAACGTCCTGACTTTC.

The chain couples TRBV4-1 to TRBJ1-4; 8 positions agree with TRBD1. The CDR3 has 15 residues. The V gene's germline CDR1 is MGHRA and CDR2 YSYEKL. The trim removed 6 bases at V and 3 bases at J, leaving 6 bases unmatched. The CDR3 region is CASSVQGEANEKLFF. The CDR3, as DNA: TGCGCCAGCAGTGTACAGGGGGAAGCTAATGAAAAACTGTTTTTT.

The chain is built from TRBV29-1 and TRBJ1-1; a possible D gene is TRBD1 (6 bases). Trimming took off 4 bases at V and 0 bases at J, with 15 bases between the two ends. This CDR3 spans 15 amino acids. CDR1 and CDR2 (germline): SQVTM, ANQGSEA. This chain's CDR3 is CSVAKGGALNTEAFF. The CDR3 DNA follows: TGCAGCGTTGCGAAGGGGGGCGCGTTGAACACTGAAGCTTTCTTT.